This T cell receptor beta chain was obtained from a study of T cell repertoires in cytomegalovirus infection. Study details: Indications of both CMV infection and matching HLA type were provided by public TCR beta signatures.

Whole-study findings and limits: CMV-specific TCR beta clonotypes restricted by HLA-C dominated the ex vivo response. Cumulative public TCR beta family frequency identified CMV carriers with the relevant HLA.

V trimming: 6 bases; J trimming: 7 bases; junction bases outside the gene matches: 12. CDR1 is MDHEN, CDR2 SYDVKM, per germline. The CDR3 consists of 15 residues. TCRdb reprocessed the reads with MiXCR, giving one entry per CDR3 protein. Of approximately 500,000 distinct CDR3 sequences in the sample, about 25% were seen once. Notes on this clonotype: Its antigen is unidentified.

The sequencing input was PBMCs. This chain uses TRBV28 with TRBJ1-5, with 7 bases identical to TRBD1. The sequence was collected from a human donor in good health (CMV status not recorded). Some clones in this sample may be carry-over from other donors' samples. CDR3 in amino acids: CASSVGVRGLQPQHF. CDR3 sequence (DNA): TGTGCCAGCAGCGTCGGGGTCAGGGGGTTGCAGCCCCAGCATTTT.